These 30 T cell receptor beta chains came from one sample sequenced in a study of cytomegalovirus exposure and HLA in healthy donors. Repertoires were generated with immunoSEQ multiplex PCR, while TCRdb's copy carries only in-frame clones and drops some. The sample shows 130,000 or so clones, about 83% of them seen only once. Sequencing was done on a sample of PBMCs. Receptor source: a woman aged 25 to 39 in good health and CMV-seronegative.

This clone was seen a single time. The rearrangement uses TRBV30 and TRBJ1-1, with no clear D. Between the trimmed V and J ends, which lost 8 bases and 4 bases, there was a span of 23 bases. The CDR3 totals 15 residues. Germline values: CDR1 GTSNPN, CDR2 SVGIG (reference sequence). CDR3: CAGTPVTHWSTEAFF. The CDR3 coding sequence is TGTGCCGGCACGCCAGTGACTCATTGGAGCACTGAAGCTTTCTTT.

The CDR3 DNA follows: TGTGCCAGCTCAATCCAGGGGGCAGCTGGAAACACCATATATTTT. Its translation: CASSIQGAAGNTIYF. V and J are TRBV18 and TRBJ1-3, with 8 bases that match TRBD1. This CDR3 is 15 amino acids long. The ends lost 5 bases at V and 2 bases at J; junction bases unmatched: 5. CDR1 is KGHSH and CDR2 is LQKENI in the germline V gene.

The chain links TRBV7-2 to TRBJ1-1; unclear D gene. The CDR3 is 15 amino acids. Germline-derived CDR1 and CDR2 are SGHTA and FQGNSA. V was pared by 5 bases and J by 6 bases, with 19 bases between. CDR3 sequence: CASSIPVARLAEAFF. Written as DNA, the CDR3 is TGTGCCAGCAGCATCCCAGTCGCCAGGTTAGCTGAAGCTTTCTTT.

V and J are TRBV5-4 and TRBJ1-2; 8 nucleotides agree with TRBD1. The germline gives CDR1 SGHNT, CDR2 YYREEE (reference sequence). Trimming cost V 0 bases and J 0 bases; bases outside gene matches: 7. CDR3 length equals 17 residues. CDR3 sequence: CASSLGTGLRSNYGYTF. The CDR3, as DNA: TGTGCCAGCAGCTTGGGGACAGGGCTACGATCTAACTATGGCTACACCTTC.

This clone was observed a single time. The rearrangement uses TRBV20-1 and TRBJ2-5; D unclear. This CDR3 is built from 11 residues. CDR1 and CDR2 from the germline V gene are DFQATT and SNEGSKA (reference sequence). V was pared by 6 bases and J by 5 bases, with 10 bases between. This CDR3 is CSAVVEETQYF. The CDR3 DNA follows: TGCAGTGCCGTGGTAGAGGAGACCCAGTACTTC.

The V gene is TRBV11-1, the J gene TRBJ2-7; 9 nucleotides line up with TRBD2. Germline V gives CDR1 SGHAT, CDR2 FQDESV (reference sequence). CDR3 size: 15 residues. The V and J ends lost 3 bases and 3 bases, in that order; junction bases with no gene match: 6. The CDR3 DNA is TGTGCCAGCAGCTTCATGGGTAGCGGGGGCTACGAGCAGTACTTC. Protein: CASSFMGSGGYEQYF.

The V and J genes are TRBV7-9 and TRBJ1-5, with D uncertain. V shed 0 bases and J shed 3 bases, with 12 bases lying between them. Germline V gene sequence: CDR1 SEHNR, CDR2 FQNEAQ (reference sequence). This CDR3 contains 16 residues. DNA of the CDR3: TGTGCCAGCAGCTTAGCTGAGGGTAGGGACAATCAGCCCCAGCATTTT. Translating it yields CASSLAEGRDNQPQHF.

The chain links TRBV14 to TRBJ2-3, with 7 bases that match TRBD2. Germline lookup yields CDR1 SGHDN and CDR2 FVKESK. J lost 2 bases, V lost 1 base, and 9 bases had no gene match. The CDR3 sequence is 17 residues long. The CDR3 is CASSQGVAAGSTDTQYF. In DNA form, the CDR3 reads TGTGCCAGCAGCCAAGGGGTTGCAGCGGGGTCCACAGATACGCAGTATTTT.

The V gene is TRBV18, the J gene TRBJ2-2; D unresolved. From germline, CDR1 is KGHSH and CDR2 LQKENI. There are 15 residues in the CDR3. V dropped 2 bases and J dropped 0 bases, with 7 bases sitting between them. The CDR3: CASSPGLSNTGELFF. Here the CDR3 DNA reads TGTGCCAGCTCACCAGGTCTATCGAACACCGGGGAGCTGTTTTTT.

This clone was seen a few times. V usage is TRBV7-2 and J usage is TRBJ2-2, with TRBD1 matching 7 bases. The CDR3 loop spans 13 amino acids. Per germline, CDR1 SGHTA and CDR2 FQGNSA. Trimming took 6 bases from V and 9 from J; bases not matched to a gene: 7. The CDR3 sequence is CASSPNRGRELFF. CDR3 in DNA: TGTGCCAGCAGTCCCAACAGGGGCCGGGAGCTGTTTTTT.

This chain uses TRBV10-3 with TRBJ2-2; D is possibly TRBD1 (6 bases). This CDR3 region has 13 residues. Germline V CDR1 and CDR2: ENHRY, SYGVKD. Trimming removed 8 bases from V and 6 bases from J, with 13 bases in between. CDR3 bases: TGTGCCATCTCGTCACAGGGATCCGGGGAGCTGTTTTTT. It yields the protein CAISSQGSGELFF.

Only one count was recorded for this clone. This rearrangement joins TRBV30 to TRBJ1-2, with D perhaps TRBD1 (5 bases). The CDR3 consists of 14 residues. Germline CDR1 and CDR2: GTSNPN and SVGIG (reference sequence). V dropped 0 bases and J dropped 2 bases, with 10 bases sitting between them. In nucleotides, the CDR3 is TGTGCCTGGAGTGTACCGGACATGAACTATGGCTACACCTTC. Protein product: CAWSVPDMNYGYTF.

This chain connects TRBV11-3 to TRBJ2-3, with 10 bases identical to TRBD2. J was trimmed by 2 bases and V by 5 bases; bases with no gene match: 4. This CDR3 has 15 residues. Germline lookup yields CDR1 SGHNT and CDR2 YENEEA. CDR3 loop: CASSPLAGLTDTQYF. CDR3 DNA sequence: TGTGCCAGCAGCCCACTAGCGGGGCTCACAGATACGCAGTATTTT. The full variable domain, completed using reference TRBV11-3 and TRBJ2-3, is EAGVVQSPRYKIIEKKQPVAFWCNPISGHNTLYWYLQNLGQGPELLIRYENEEAVDDSQLPKDRFSAERLKGVDSTLKIQPAELGDSAVYLCASSPLAGLTDTQYFGPGTRLTVL.

This clone came up once. The chain carries TRBV7-6 and TRBJ1-1, with TRBD1 matching over 8 bases. CDR3 size: 14 residues. With 4 bases clipped from V and 3 bases from J, the junction kept 4 bases outside the gene matches. In germline, CDR1 is SGHVS, CDR2 FNYEAQ. CDR3 sequence: CASSSTTGDTEAFF. The DNA of the CDR3 is TGTGCCAGCAGCTCTACGACAGGGGACACTGAAGCTTTCTTT.

The chain employs TRBV30 and TRBJ2-3; 13 positions agree with TRBD2. V was pared by 3 bases and J by 5 bases, with 8 bases of the junction left unmatched. This CDR3 has 16 residues. From germline, CDR1 is GTSNPN and CDR2 SVGIG (reference sequence). CDR3 DNA sequence: TGTGCCTGGAGACAACTAGCGGGGGGGCGAGGAGATACGCAGTATTTT. This sequence encodes CAWRQLAGGRGDTQYF.

Only one count was recorded for this clone. The chain recombines TRBV11-3 with TRBJ2-3; D is perhaps TRBD1 (6 bases). Per germline, CDR1 SGHNT and CDR2 YENEEA. The CDR3 loop spans 15 amino acids. V gave up 0 bases and J gave up 7 bases, with 14 bases separating them. Here the CDR3 DNA reads TGTGCCAGCAGCTTAGAAGGGGGTTCTCTTAATACGCAGTATTTT. As protein: CASSLEGGSLNTQYF.

The genes are TRBV4-3 and TRBJ2-2; no clear D gene. V lost 4 bases, J lost 1 base, and 4 bases lay in between. Germline values: CDR1 LGHNA, CDR2 YSLEER. CDR3 size: 13 residues. The CDR3 sequence is CASSLMNTGELFF. CDR3 nucleotides: TGCGCCAGCAGCCTCATGAACACCGGGGAGCTGTTTTTT.

V is TRBV7-8 and J is TRBJ2-5; 11 nucleotides agree with TRBD2. The ends lost 5 bases at V and 9 bases at J; junction bases unmatched: 5. Germline-derived CDR1 and CDR2 are SGHVS and FQNEAQ. The CDR3 is made up of 13 amino acids. This CDR3 reads CASSPTSGAAQYF. In DNA form, the CDR3 reads TGTGCCAGCAGCCCGACTAGCGGGGCGGCCCAGTACTTC. The entire variable domain, with the rest obtained from reference TRBV7-8 and TRBJ2-5, is as follows: GAGVSQSPRYKVAKRGQDVALRCDPISGHVSLFWYQQALGQGPEFLTYFQNEAQLDKSGLPSDRFFAERPEGSVSTLKIQRTQQEDSAVYLCASSPTSGAAQYFGPGTRLLVL.

The gene calls are TRBV6-5 and TRBJ1-2; D unclear. Germline assignment: CDR1 MNHEY and CDR2 SVGAGI. Trimming shortened V by 4 bases and J by 2 bases, and 5 bases separated the two germline ends. The CDR3 contains 12 residues. CDR3 sequence reads: CASSSLNYGYTF. Here the CDR3 DNA reads TGTGCCAGCAGTTCCCTAAACTATGGCTACACCTTC.

The chain joins TRBV7-2 to TRBJ1-2; TRBD1 matches 7 bases. The V gene's germline CDR1 is SGHTA and CDR2 FQGNSA. V shed 6 bases and J 4 bases; nucleotides not matched to a gene: 5. The CDR3 extends over 13 amino acids. DNA of the CDR3: TGTGCCAGCAGATCGACAGGGAGCTATGGCTACACCTTC. It codes for CASRSTGSYGYTF.

This chain uses TRBV18 with TRBJ1-2; D is perhaps TRBD1 (5 bases). The V gene's germline CDR1 is KGHSH and CDR2 LQKENI. The CDR3 spans 16 residues. V lost 1 base, J lost 8 bases, and 20 bases lay in between. The CDR3 sequence is CASSPLPHRGTGGYTF. The CDR3 DNA reads as TGTGCCAGCTCACCACTCCCCCACCGGGGGACCGGCGGCTACACCTTC.

The rearrangement links TRBV10-3 to TRBJ2-2; 7 nucleotides align to TRBD2. The V gene's germline CDR1 is ENHRY and CDR2 SYGVKD. This CDR3 has 15 amino acids. The J segment lost 4 bases and the V segment lost 8 bases, leaving 10 bases of the junction unmatched. In DNA form, the CDR3 reads TGTGCCATCGGTGGAGGAGCGGGGCCCACCGGGGAGCTGTTTTTT. Amino acid sequence: CAIGGGAGPTGELFF.

The chain is built from TRBV19 and TRBJ1-6; 11 bases fit TRBD1. Germline-derived CDR1 and CDR2 are LNHDA and SQIVND (reference sequence). Losses at the gene ends were 6 bases for V and 10 bases for J; bases not matched to a gene: 5. The CDR3 has 14 residues. The CDR3 loop is CASRDRGPSSPLHF. The CDR3 DNA is TGTGCCAGTAGGGACAGGGGGCCCTCATCACCCCTCCACTTT.

This clone was seen more than once but under ten times. V usage is TRBV5-1 and J usage is TRBJ2-7; D remains unclear. The CDR3 is 12 amino acids. The germline gives CDR1 SGHRS, CDR2 YFSETQ. V lost 3 bases, J lost 1 base, and 5 bases lay in between. The CDR3 protein is CASSSLSYEQYF. CDR3 coding DNA: TGCGCCAGCAGCTCGTTGTCCTACGAGCAGTACTTC.

The chain joins TRBV7-9 to TRBJ2-1; 9 bases are shared with TRBD1. CDR3 length equals 18 residues. Germline assignment: CDR1 SEHNR and CDR2 FQNEAQ (reference sequence). V trimming: 7 bases; J trimming: 3 bases; junction bases outside the gene matches: 16. The CDR3 reads CASTLFPLQGAGYNEQFF. The DNA of the CDR3 is TGTGCCAGCACCCTCTTCCCATTACAGGGGGCAGGCTACAATGAGCAGTTCTTC.

V and J are TRBV7-9 and TRBJ1-4; TRBD1 might be the D (6 bases). Trimming removed 5 bases from V and 0 bases from J, with 10 bases in between. This CDR3 has 15 amino acids. The germline CDR1 and CDR2 sequences are SEHNR and FQNEAQ (reference sequence). This CDR3 is CASSTNRATNEKLFF. The CDR3 nucleotides are TGTGCCAGCAGCACAAACAGGGCAACTAATGAAAAACTGTTTTTT.

This chain uses TRBV6-5 with TRBJ1-6, with 7 bases lining up with TRBD1. The V gene's germline CDR1 is MNHEY and CDR2 SVGAGI. The CDR3 extends over 15 amino acids. The V gene end was trimmed by 6 bases and the J gene end by 9 bases; junction bases not matched to a gene: 11. The CDR3 coding sequence is TGTGCCAGCAGCCGATCGGACAGGTCCGGTTCACCCCTCCACTTT. This encodes CASSRSDRSGSPLHF.

The V gene is TRBV30, the J gene TRBJ1-2; weak D call: TRBD1 (5 bases). Germline V CDR1 and CDR2: GTSNPN, SVGIG (reference sequence). V was cut by 0 bases and J by 2 bases, with 13 bases left in between. The CDR3 is 15 amino acids. This CDR3 reads CAWSVVGRANYGYTF. The CDR3 DNA reads as TGTGCCTGGAGTGTGGTTGGCAGGGCCAACTATGGCTACACCTTC.

The chain couples TRBV11-2 to TRBJ2-7; TRBD2 matches 7 bases. In germline, CDR1 is SGHAT, CDR2 FQNNGV. V lost 5 bases to trimming and J lost 2 bases; unmatched junction nucleotides: 6. The CDR3 runs to 14 residues. The CDR3 sequence is CASSRGEGAYEQYF. Here the CDR3 DNA reads TGTGCCAGCAGCCGAGGGGAGGGCGCCTACGAGCAGTACTTC. The complete variable domain, with remaining parts taken from reference TRBV11-2 and TRBJ2-7, reads EAGVAQSPRYKIIEKRQSVAFWCNPISGHATLYWYQQILGQGPKLLIQFQNNGVVDDSQLPKDRFSAERLKGVDSTLKIQPAKLEDSAVYLCASSRGEGAYEQYFGPGTRLTVT.

The chain links TRBV5-1 to TRBJ1-1; tentatively, D is TRBD1 (5 bases). Germline CDR1 SGHRS, CDR2 YFSETQ. This CDR3 has 15 amino acids. Trimming pared 0 bases from V and 0 bases from J, leaving 9 bases between. Written as DNA, the CDR3 is TGCGCCAGCAGCTTGGAATGGGGCCTGAACACTGAAGCTTTCTTT. Protein sequence: CASSLEWGLNTEAFF.